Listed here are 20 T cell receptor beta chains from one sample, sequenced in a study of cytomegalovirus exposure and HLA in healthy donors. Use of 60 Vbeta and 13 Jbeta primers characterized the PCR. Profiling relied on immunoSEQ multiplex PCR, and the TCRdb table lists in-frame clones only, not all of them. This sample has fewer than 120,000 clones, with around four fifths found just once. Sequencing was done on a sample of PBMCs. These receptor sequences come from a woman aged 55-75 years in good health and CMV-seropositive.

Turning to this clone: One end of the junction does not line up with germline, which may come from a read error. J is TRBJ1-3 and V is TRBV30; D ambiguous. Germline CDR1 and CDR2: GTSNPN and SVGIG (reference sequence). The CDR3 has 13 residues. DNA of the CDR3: TGTGCTTGGACGGGAAGCTCTGGAAACACCATATATTTT. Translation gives CAWTGSSGNTIYF. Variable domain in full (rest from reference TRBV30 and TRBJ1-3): SQTIHQWPATLVQPVGSPLSLECTVEGTSNPNLYWYRQAAGRGLQLLFYSVGIGQISSEVPQNLSASRPQDRQFILSSKKLLLSDSGFYLCAWTGSSGNTIYFGEGSWLTVV.

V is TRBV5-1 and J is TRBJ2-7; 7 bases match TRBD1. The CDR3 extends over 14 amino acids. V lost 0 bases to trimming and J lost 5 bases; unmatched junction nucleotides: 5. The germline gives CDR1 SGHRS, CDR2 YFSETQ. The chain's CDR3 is CASSLGQGNNEQYF. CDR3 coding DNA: TGCGCCAGCAGCTTGGGACAGGGAAACAACGAGCAGTACTTC.

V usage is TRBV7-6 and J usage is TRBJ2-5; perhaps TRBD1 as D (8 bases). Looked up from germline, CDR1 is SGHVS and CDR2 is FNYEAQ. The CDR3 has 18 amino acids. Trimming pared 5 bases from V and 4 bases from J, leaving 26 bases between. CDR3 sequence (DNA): TGTGCCAGCAGCCGCAGTAGAGGGGGGGACAGGAAAACAGAGACCCAGTACTTC. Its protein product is CASSRSRGGDRKTETQYF.

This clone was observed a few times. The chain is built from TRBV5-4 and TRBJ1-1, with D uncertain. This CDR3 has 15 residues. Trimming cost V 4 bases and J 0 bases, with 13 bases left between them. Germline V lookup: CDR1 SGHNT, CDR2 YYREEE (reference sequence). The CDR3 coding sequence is TGTGCCAGCAGCCCCGAGGGTCCCATGAACACTGAAGCTTTCTTT. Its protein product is CASSPEGPMNTEAFF.

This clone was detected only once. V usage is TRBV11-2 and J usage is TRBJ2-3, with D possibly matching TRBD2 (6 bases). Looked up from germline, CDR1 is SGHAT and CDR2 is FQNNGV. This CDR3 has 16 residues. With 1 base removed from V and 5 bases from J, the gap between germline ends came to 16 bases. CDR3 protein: CASSLGGWQGGDTQYF. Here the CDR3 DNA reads TGTGCCAGCAGCTTAGGAGGTTGGCAGGGAGGAGATACGCAGTATTTT.

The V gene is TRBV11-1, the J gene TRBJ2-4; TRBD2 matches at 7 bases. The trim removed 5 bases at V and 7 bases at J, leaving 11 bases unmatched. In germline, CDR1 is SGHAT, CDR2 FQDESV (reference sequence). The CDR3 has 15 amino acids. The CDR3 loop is CASSAPGTGGNIQYF. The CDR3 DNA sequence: TGTGCCAGCAGCGCACCTGGGACGGGAGGCAACATTCAGTACTTC.

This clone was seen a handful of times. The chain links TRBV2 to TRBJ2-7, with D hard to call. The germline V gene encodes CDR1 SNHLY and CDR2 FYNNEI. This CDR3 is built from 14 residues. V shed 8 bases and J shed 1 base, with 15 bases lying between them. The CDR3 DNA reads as TGTGCCAGCCGCGGCGGCAGTTGGTCCTACGAGCAGTACTTC. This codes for CASRGGSWSYEQYF.

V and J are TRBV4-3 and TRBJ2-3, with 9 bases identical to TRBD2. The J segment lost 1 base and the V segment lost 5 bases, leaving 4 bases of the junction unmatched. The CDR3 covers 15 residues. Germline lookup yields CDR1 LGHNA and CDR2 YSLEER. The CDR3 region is CASSYSGSGTDTQYF. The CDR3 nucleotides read TGCGCCAGCAGCTATAGCGGGAGTGGCACAGATACGCAGTATTTT.

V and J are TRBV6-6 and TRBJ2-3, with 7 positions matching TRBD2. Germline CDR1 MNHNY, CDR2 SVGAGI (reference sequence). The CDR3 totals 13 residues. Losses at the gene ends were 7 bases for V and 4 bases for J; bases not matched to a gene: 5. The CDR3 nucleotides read TGTGCCAGCATTCCTAGCGGTTCAGATACGCAGTATTTT. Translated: CASIPSGSDTQYF.

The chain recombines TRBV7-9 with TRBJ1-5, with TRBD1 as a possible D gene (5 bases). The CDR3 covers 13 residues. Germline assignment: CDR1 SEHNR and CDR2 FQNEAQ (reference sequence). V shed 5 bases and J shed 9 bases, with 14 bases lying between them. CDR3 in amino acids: CASSHGGDGPQHF. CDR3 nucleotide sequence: TGTGCCAGCAGCCACGGGGGGGACGGGCCCCAGCATTTT.

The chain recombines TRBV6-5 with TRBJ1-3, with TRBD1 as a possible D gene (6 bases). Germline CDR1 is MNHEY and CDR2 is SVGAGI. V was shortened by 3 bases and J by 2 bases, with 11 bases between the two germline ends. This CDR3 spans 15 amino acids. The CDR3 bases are TGTGCCAGCAGTTATGGGGCAGGGGCTGGAAACACCATATATTTT. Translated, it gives CASSYGAGAGNTIYF.

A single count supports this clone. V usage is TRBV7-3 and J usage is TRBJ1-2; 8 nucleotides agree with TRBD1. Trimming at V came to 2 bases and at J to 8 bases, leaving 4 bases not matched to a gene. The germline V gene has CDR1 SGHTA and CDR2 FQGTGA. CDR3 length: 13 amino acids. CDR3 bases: TGTGCCAGCAGCTTAGGACAGGGAGGAGGCTACACCTTC. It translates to CASSLGQGGGYTF.

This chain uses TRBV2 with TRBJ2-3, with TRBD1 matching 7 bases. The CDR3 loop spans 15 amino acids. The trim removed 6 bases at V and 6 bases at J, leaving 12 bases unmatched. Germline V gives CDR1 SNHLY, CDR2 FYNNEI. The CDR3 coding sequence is TGTGCCAGCAGGAACACAGGGGCGGTAGTGGATACGCAGTATTTT. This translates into CASRNTGAVVDTQYF.

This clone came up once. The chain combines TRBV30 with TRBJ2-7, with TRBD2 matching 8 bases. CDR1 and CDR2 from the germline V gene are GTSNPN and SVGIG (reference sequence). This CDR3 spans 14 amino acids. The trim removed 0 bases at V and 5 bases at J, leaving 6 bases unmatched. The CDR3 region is CAWSVLGTSNEQYF. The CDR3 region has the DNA TGTGCCTGGAGTGTACTGGGGACTAGTAACGAGCAGTACTTC. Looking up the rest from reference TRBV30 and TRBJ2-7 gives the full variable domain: SQTIHQWPATLVQPVGSPLSLECTVEGTSNPNLYWYRQAAGRGLQLLFYSVGIGQISSEVPQNLSASRPQDRQFILSSKKLLLSDSGFYLCAWSVLGTSNEQYFGPGTRLTVT.

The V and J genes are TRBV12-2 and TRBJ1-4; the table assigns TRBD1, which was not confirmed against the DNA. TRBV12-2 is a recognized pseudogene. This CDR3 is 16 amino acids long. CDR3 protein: CASRLRDRVTNEKLFF. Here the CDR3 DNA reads TGTGCAAGTCGCTTAAGGGACAGGGTTACTAATGAAAAACTGTTTTTT.

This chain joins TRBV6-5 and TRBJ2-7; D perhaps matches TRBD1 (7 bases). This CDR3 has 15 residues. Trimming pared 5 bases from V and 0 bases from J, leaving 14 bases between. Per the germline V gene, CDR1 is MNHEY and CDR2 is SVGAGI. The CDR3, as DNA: TGTGCCAGCAGTGGCGGGACAGCCTTCTCCTACGAGCAGTACTTC. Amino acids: CASSGGTAFSYEQYF.

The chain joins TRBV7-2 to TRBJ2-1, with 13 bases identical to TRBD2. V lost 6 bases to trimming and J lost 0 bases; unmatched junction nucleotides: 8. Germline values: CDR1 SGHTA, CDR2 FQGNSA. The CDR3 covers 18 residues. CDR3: CASRATSGRTYSYNEQFF. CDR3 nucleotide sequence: TGTGCCAGCAGGGCGACTAGCGGGAGGACCTACTCCTACAATGAGCAGTTCTTC.

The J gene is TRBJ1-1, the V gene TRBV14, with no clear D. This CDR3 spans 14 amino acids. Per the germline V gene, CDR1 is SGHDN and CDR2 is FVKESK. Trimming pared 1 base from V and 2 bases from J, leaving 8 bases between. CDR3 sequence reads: CASSQGGYNTEAFF. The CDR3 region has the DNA TGTGCCAGCAGCCAAGGAGGGTACAACACTGAAGCTTTCTTT.

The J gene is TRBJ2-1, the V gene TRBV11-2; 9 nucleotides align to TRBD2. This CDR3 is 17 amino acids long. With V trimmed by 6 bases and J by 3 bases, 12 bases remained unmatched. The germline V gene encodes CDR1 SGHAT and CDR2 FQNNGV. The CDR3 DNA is TGTGCCAGCAGTCCCGGTCTGGCGGGAGGGTTCTACAATGAGCAGTTCTTC. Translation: CASSPGLAGGFYNEQFF.

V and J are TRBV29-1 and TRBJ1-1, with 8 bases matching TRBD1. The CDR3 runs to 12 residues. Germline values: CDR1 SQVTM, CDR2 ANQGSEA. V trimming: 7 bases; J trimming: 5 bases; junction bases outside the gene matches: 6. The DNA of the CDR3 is TGCAGCGCCCGGACAGGGCGGACTGAAGCTTTCTTT. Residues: CSARTGRTEAFF.